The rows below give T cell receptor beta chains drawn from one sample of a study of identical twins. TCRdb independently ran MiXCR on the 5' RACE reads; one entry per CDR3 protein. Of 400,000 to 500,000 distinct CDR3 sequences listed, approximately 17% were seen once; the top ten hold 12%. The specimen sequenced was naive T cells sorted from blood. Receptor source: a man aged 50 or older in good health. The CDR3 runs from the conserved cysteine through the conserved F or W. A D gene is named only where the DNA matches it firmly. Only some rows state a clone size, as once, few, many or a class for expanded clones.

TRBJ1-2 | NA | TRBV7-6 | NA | TGTGCCAGCAGCTTAGAGGCTGGGGGTTATGGCTACACCTTC | CASSLEAGGYGYTF
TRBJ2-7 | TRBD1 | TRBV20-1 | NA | TGCAGTGCTACCTCGCCAGGGGGCGAAGACGAGCAGTACTTC | CSATSPGGEDEQYF
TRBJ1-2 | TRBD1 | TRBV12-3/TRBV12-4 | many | TGTGCCAGCAGTCTATCCATTGGTCCCGGGACAGGGTTCGGCTACACCTTC | CASSLSIGPGTGFGYTF
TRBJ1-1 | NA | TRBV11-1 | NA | TGTGCCAGCAGCAAACGGGAAAACACTGAAGCTTTCTTT | CASSKRENTEAFF
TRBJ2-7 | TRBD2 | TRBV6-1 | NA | TGTGCCAGCAGTGAAGGGCCAGCGGGGTACGAGCAGTACTTC | CASSEGPAGYEQYF
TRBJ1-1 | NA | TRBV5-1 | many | TGCGCCAGCAGCTTGTCTCCAAACACTGAAGCTTTCTTT | CASSLSPNTEAFF
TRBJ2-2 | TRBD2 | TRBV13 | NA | TGTGCCAGCAGCTTCGGTGCGGGGGGGCCGCGGGAGCTGTTTTTT | CASSFGAGGPRELFF
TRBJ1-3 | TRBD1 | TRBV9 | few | TGTGCCAGCAGCGACAGGGGCACTGGAAACACCATATATTTT | CASSDRGTGNTIYF
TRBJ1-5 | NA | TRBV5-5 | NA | TGTGCCAGCAGCTTGGTAACAGGGAAGGATCAGCCCCAGCATTTT | CASSLVTGKDQPQHF
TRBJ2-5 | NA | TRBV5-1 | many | TGCGCCAGCAGCTCGGGGGAGCAAGAGACCCAGTACTTC | CASSSGEQETQYF
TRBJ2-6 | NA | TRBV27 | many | TGTGCCAGCAGTTCGGTGAGGGCGGGAGGGGCCAACGTCCTGACTTTC | CASSSVRAGGANVLTF
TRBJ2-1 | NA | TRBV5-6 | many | TGTGCCAGCAGCTTTGTGTTCGGGGATGAGCAGTTCTTC | CASSFVFGDEQFF
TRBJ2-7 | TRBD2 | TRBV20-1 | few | TGCAGTGCTCGCCCAAGTAGCGGGTTATCCTACGAGCAGTACTTC | CSARPSSGLSYEQYF
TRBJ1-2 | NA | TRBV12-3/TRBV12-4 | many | TGTGCCAGCAGCAGATTCGGTAACTACTATGGCTACACCTTC | CASSRFGNYYGYTF
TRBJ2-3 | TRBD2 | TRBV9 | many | TGTGCCAGCAGCGTAGCTAGCGGGAGTAGCACAGATACGCAGTATTTT | CASSVASGSSTDTQYF
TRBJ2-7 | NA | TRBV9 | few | TGTGCCAGCAGCGTAGGGTTCAGTTCCTACGAGCAGTACTTC | CASSVGFSSYEQYF
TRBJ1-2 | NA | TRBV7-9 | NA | TGTGCCAGCAGCCCCCACTGGGGGGATGGCTACACCTTC | CASSPHWGDGYTF
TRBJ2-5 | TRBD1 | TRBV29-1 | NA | TGCAGCGTTGACAGGGGGTACCAAGAGACCCAGTACTTC | CSVDRGYQETQYF
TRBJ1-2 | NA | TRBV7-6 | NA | TGTGCCAGCAGCTTAGCGATGGGGGTAGGGCCTTCAGCTAACTATGGCTACACCTTC | CASSLAMGVGPSANYGYTF
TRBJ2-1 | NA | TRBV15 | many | TGTGCCACCAGCAGAGAGACTAGGAGCTACAATGAGCAGTTCTTC | CATSRETRSYNEQFF
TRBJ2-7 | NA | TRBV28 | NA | TGTGCCAGCAGGGTTGGCCCCTACGAGCAGTACTTC | CASRVGPYEQYF
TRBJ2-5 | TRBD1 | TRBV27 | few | TGTGCCAGCAGTTTATACAGGGGACCCTACGGGACCCAGTACTTC | CASSLYRGPYGTQYF
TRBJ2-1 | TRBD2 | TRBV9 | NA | TGTGCCAGCAGCGCCCAGATAGCGGGAGCCAACAATGAGCAGTTCTTC | CASSAQIAGANNEQFF
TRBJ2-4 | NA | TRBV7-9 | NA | TGTGCCAGCAGCGAGCAGGGGGGCCGACTAGCCAAAAACATTCAGTACTTC | CASSEQGGRLAKNIQYF
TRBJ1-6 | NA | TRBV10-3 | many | TGTGCCATCAGCCGGGCAGGGTTAAATTCACCCCTCCACTTT | CAISRAGLNSPLHF
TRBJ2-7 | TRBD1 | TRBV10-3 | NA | TGTGCCATCAAGGGAACAGGGGGGTACGAGCAGTACTTC | CAIKGTGGYEQYF
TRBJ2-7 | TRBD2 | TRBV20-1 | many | TGCAGTGCGGAGACCCCCGGTGGCGGGAGGATTTACGAGCAGTACTTC | CSAETPGGGRIYEQYF
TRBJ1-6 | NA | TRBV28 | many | TGTGCCAGCAGTTTGTGGAGCTCCTATAATTCACCCCTCCACTTT | CASSLWSSYNSPLHF
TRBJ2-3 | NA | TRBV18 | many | TGTGCCAGCTCCCTCACCGCGGGTACGGCAGATACGCAGTATTTT | CASSLTAGTADTQYF
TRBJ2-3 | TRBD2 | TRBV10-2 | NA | TGCGCCAGCAGCGCCCCACTAGCGGCCTCCCAAGATACGCAGTATTTT | CASSAPLAASQDTQYF
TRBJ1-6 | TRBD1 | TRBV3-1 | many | TGTGCCAGCAGCCGAGGGGACAGGGGCAATTCACCCCTCCACTTT | CASSRGDRGNSPLHF
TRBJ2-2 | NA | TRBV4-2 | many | TGTGCCAGCAGCCAAGTTAGCGGAGAGGTCGGGGAGCTGTTTTTT | CASSQVSGEVGELFF
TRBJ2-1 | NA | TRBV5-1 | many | TGCGCCAGCAGTGAACCGAGCAATGAGCAGTTCTTC | CASSEPSNEQFF
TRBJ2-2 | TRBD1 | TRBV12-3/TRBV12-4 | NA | TGTGCCAGCAGTTCTCAGTCCCGGGACAGGGAGAGTAGGTCCGGGGAGCTGTTTTTT | CASSSQSRDRESRSGELFF
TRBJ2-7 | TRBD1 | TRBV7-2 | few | TGTGCCAGCAGCTACCCGGCGGGACAGGGCGTTTACGAACAGTACTTC | CASSYPAGQGVYEQYF